The rows below give T cell receptor beta chains drawn from one sample of a study of Graves' ophthalmopathy and Graves' hyperthyroidism. Each CDR3 protein is one row after TCRdb ran MiXCR on the multiplex PCR reads. The sample records over a million distinct CDR3 sequences, roughly two fifths being singletons. The sequencing input was peripheral blood or thyroid tissue (not recorded which). The receptor set was obtained from an adult man with Graves' hyperthyroidism. CDR3s include the opening cysteine and the closing phenylalanine or tryptophan. Fields, in order: clone size, V gene, J gene, D gene, CDR3 DNA, CDR3 protein. D genes are given only for firm matches. Clone size is not always given. Where it is, it says once, few, many or a class for expanded clones.

abundance: few
v_gene: TRBV28
j_gene: TRBJ2-5
d_gene: -
CDR3nt: TGTGCCAGCAGACCACGGACGGAAGAGACCCAGTACTTC
CDR3aa: CASRPRTEETQYF

abundance: -
v_gene: TRBV10-3
j_gene: TRBJ2-5
d_gene: TRBD1
CDR3nt: TGTGCCAGCAGCGCCCGGGACAGTGGGGAGACCCAGTACTTC
CDR3aa: CASSARDSGETQYF

abundance: few
v_gene: TRBV20-1
j_gene: TRBJ1-4
d_gene: -
CDR3nt: TGCAGTGCTAGAAAGGGGGAAGGGCTGACTGAAAAACTGTTTTTT
CDR3aa: CSARKGEGLTEKLFF

abundance: -
v_gene: TRBV15
j_gene: TRBJ1-5
d_gene: -
CDR3nt: TGTGCCACCAGCGGGGCCGGGGAGGCGGATCAGCCCCAGCATTTT
CDR3aa: CATSGAGEADQPQHF

abundance: -
v_gene: TRBV7-9
j_gene: TRBJ2-7
d_gene: -
CDR3nt: TGTGCCAGCAGCTCAAGGGGGGGGGGGCTGGACTACGAGCAGTACTTC
CDR3aa: CASSSRGGGLDYEQYF

abundance: -
v_gene: TRBV7-2
j_gene: TRBJ1-6
d_gene: -
CDR3nt: TGTGCCGGCAGCCAAGAGACACCAGGCGATAATTCACCCCTCCACTTT
CDR3aa: CAGSQETPGDNSPLHF

abundance: many
v_gene: TRBV29-1
j_gene: TRBJ2-2
d_gene: TRBD2
CDR3nt: TGCAGCGTGTCATCAAGTGCGGGAGTCAACACCGGGGAGCTGTTTTTT
CDR3aa: CSVSSSAGVNTGELFF

abundance: -
v_gene: TRBV7-9
j_gene: TRBJ1-4
d_gene: -
CDR3nt: TGTGCCAGCAGATCCGGACCCAAGGAGGTTCGGGGATATGAAAAACTGTTTTTT
CDR3aa: CASRSGPKEVRGYEKLFF

abundance: -
v_gene: TRBV7-2
j_gene: TRBJ2-7
d_gene: -
CDR3nt: TGTGCCAGCAGCTTGGCTTCCGGGTCCACCGGGGAGCTGTACTTC
CDR3aa: CASSLASGSTGELYF

abundance: many
v_gene: TRBV10-1
j_gene: TRBJ2-7
d_gene: -
CDR3nt: TGCGCCAGCAGTGAGTCGAGGCCGGCGAAAGAGCAGTACTTC
CDR3aa: CASSESRPAKEQYF

abundance: -
v_gene: TRBV6-5
j_gene: TRBJ1-5
d_gene: TRBD1
CDR3nt: TGTGCCAGCAGTTACGAACAGGGGGGCAATCAGCCCCAGCATTTT
CDR3aa: CASSYEQGGNQPQHF

abundance: -
v_gene: TRBV3-1
j_gene: TRBJ1-5
d_gene: -
CDR3nt: TGTGCCAGCAGCCACGGTGCCCTCGGGCCCCAGCATTTT
CDR3aa: CASSHGALGPQHF

abundance: many
v_gene: TRBV9
j_gene: TRBJ1-4
d_gene: -
CDR3nt: TGTGCCAGCAGCCGAACGGGTGAGGAAAAACTGTTTTTT
CDR3aa: CASSRTGEEKLFF

abundance: few
v_gene: TRBV9
j_gene: TRBJ2-5
d_gene: TRBD1
CDR3nt: TGTGCCAGCACCCCGGGGCACAGGGGGTATGAGACCCAGTACTTC
CDR3aa: CASTPGHRGYETQYF

abundance: -
v_gene: TRBV29-1
j_gene: TRBJ1-2
d_gene: -
CDR3nt: TGCAGCGTTGTGGAGTCAGGGCCTCTTGGCTACACCTTC
CDR3aa: CSVVESGPLGYTF

abundance: -
v_gene: TRBV12-3/TRBV12-4
j_gene: TRBJ1-5
d_gene: TRBD1
CDR3nt: TGTGCCAGCAGTTTCGACAGGGAAGGTCAGCCCCAGCATTTT
CDR3aa: CASSFDREGQPQHF

abundance: -
v_gene: TRBV30
j_gene: TRBJ2-7
d_gene: -
CDR3nt: TGTGCCTGGACGGACAAAAGGAGCTCCTACGAGCAGTACTTC
CDR3aa: CAWTDKRSSYEQYF

abundance: many
v_gene: TRBV7-9
j_gene: TRBJ2-2
d_gene: TRBD1
CDR3nt: TGTGCCAGCGACAGGGGAACCGGGGAGCTGTTTTTT
CDR3aa: CASDRGTGELFF

abundance: -
v_gene: TRBV10-3
j_gene: TRBJ1-1
d_gene: -
CDR3nt: TGTGCCATCAGTTACGGTAGGAGCACTGAAGCTTTCTTT
CDR3aa: CAISYGRSTEAFF

abundance: few
v_gene: TRBV7-8
j_gene: TRBJ1-2
d_gene: TRBD1
CDR3nt: TGTGCCAGCAGCCCCCAAGGGGGGACAGGGGCCCGTAACTATGGCTACACCTTC
CDR3aa: CASSPQGGTGARNYGYTF

abundance: many
v_gene: TRBV7-6
j_gene: TRBJ1-3
d_gene: -
CDR3nt: TGTGCCAGCAGCCCACGGGACGGTGGAAACACCATATATTTT
CDR3aa: CASSPRDGGNTIYF

abundance: few
v_gene: TRBV28
j_gene: TRBJ2-7
d_gene: -
CDR3nt: TGTGCCAGCAATAGGCCTGCGAGCTCCTACGAGCAGTACTTC
CDR3aa: CASNRPASSYEQYF

abundance: many
v_gene: TRBV10-3
j_gene: TRBJ2-2
d_gene: -
CDR3nt: TGTGCCATCAGTGACGGCCTAGCTGTCGAATGGGAGCTGTTTTTT
CDR3aa: CAISDGLAVEWELFF

abundance: -
v_gene: TRBV7-2
j_gene: TRBJ1-2
d_gene: TRBD1
CDR3nt: TGTGCCAGCAGCTTAGCAGGACAGGGGATTCCCAGCTACACCTTC
CDR3aa: CASSLAGQGIPSYTF

abundance: -
v_gene: TRBV6-5
j_gene: TRBJ2-7
d_gene: TRBD2
CDR3nt: TGTGCCAGCAGTTACCACCTAGCGGGAGGGAGCTCCTACGAGCAGTACTTC
CDR3aa: CASSYHLAGGSSYEQYF

abundance: -
v_gene: TRBV10-3
j_gene: TRBJ2-3
d_gene: TRBD2
CDR3nt: TGTGCCATCAGTGAGTCGGGGCGGGGGGGCCGAAATACGCAGTATTTT
CDR3aa: CAISESGRGGRNTQYF